The 6 T cell receptor beta chains below come from one sample, sequenced in a study of blood T cell repertoires in COVID-19. TCRdb keeps only in-frame clones here, not all; method: immunoSEQ multiplex PCR. The sample lists tens of thousands of clones; 82% were seen once. Sequencing used peripheral blood. These receptors were obtained from a woman older than 75 with acute or convalescent COVID-19.

This clone occurred once. The chain combines TRBV28 with TRBJ1-4; the D gene is possibly TRBD1 (5 bases). Germline V CDR1 and CDR2: MDHEN, SYDVKM. The V end lost 3 bases, the J end lost 7 bases, and 12 bases lay between the germline ends. The CDR3 is 14 residues long. CDR3 nucleotides: TGTGCCAGCAGTTTGGCAGGGTGGAGTGAAAAACTGTTTTTT. Translating gives CASSLAGWSEKLFF.

The chain combines TRBV7-2 with TRBJ2-7; 7 nucleotides align to TRBD2. Germline assignment: CDR1 SGHTA and CDR2 FQGNSA. This CDR3 has 13 residues. V lost 3 bases and J lost 3; bases outside the gene matches: 2. As DNA, the CDR3 is TGTGCCAGCAGCTTGAGGGACTACTACGAGCAGTACTTC. Translated: CASSLRDYYEQYF. Full variable domain (remainder filled in from reference TRBV7-2 and TRBJ2-7): GAGVSQSPSNKVTEKGKDVELRCDPISGHTALYWYRQSLGQGLEFLIYFQGNSAPDKSGLPSDRFSAERTGGSVSTLTIQRTQQEDSAVYLCASSLRDYYEQYFGPGTRLTVT.

V and J are TRBV10-3 and TRBJ2-7, with D tentatively TRBD1 (6 bases). Trimming removed 4 bases from V and 0 bases from J, with 10 bases in between. CDR1 is ENHRY and CDR2 is SYGVKD in the germline V gene. The CDR3 has 14 residues. This chain's CDR3 is CAISATGTSYEQYF. The CDR3 DNA reads as TGTGCCATCAGTGCGACAGGAACCTCCTACGAGCAGTACTTC.

This clone was seen once. The chain has TRBV15 and TRBJ2-7; TRBD1 matches at 9 bases. Germline V gene sequence: CDR1 LNHNV, CDR2 YYDKDF (reference sequence). V lost 4 bases, J lost 5 bases, and 12 bases stayed unmatched. The CDR3 consists of 16 residues. Here the CDR3 DNA reads TGTGCCACCAGCAAGCCGGGGACAGGGCCCTTCCACGAGCAGTACTTC. It codes for CATSKPGTGPFHEQYF.

The chain is built from TRBV7-2 and TRBJ2-5; TRBD2 matches 9 bases. The CDR3 length is 16 residues. From germline, CDR1 is SGHTA and CDR2 FQGNSA. The V segment lost 3 bases and the J segment 5 bases; nucleotides outside the gene matches: 10. CDR3 nucleotide sequence: TGTGCCAGCAGCTTGTACAATAGCGGGAGTATGGAGACCCAGTACTTC. It is translated as CASSLYNSGSMETQYF.

The sample holds one count of this clone. CDR3 bases: TGTGCCAGCAGTCGGGTCGCGAACACTGAAGCTTTCTTT. Its protein is CASSRVANTEAFF. J is TRBJ1-1 and V is TRBV7-3; D gene uncertain. This CDR3 has 13 amino acids. V was pared by 6 bases and J by 1 base, with 9 bases between. In germline, CDR1 is SGHTA, CDR2 FQGTGA.